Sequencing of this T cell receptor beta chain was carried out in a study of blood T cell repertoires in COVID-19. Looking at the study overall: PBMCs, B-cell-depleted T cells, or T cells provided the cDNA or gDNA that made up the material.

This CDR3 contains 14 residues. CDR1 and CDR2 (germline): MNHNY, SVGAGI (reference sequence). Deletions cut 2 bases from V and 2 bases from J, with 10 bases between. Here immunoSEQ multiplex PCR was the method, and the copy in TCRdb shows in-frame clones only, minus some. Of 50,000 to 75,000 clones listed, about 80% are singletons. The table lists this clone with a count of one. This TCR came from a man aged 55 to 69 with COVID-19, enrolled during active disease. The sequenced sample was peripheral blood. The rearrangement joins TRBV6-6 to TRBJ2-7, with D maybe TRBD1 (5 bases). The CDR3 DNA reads TGTGCCAGCAGTTACCCTGGCAGGGCCTACGAGCAGTACTTC. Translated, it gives CASSYPGRAYEQYF.